Listed below are T cell receptor beta chains from one sample, sequenced in a study of T cell responses to AZD1222 COVID-19 vaccine. The repertoire was sequenced with immunoSEQ multiplex PCR; TCRdb's copy has only in-frame clones and lacks some. The sample carries roughly 200,000 clones, more than 85% recorded once. Sequencing was performed on peripheral blood, taken 28 days after the second AZD1222 dose. All receptors come from an adult who received the AZD1222 COVID-19 vaccine. Each CDR3 is given with its conserved first and last residue. D genes are given only for firm matches. Not every row has a clone size; where given, it reads once, few, many or a size class.

.,TRBV10-1,TRBD1,TRBJ2-1,CASSEGQGGYNEQFF,TGCGCCAGCAGTGAGGGACAGGGGGGATATAATGAGCAGTTCTTC
.,TRBV12-3/TRBV12-4,.,TRBJ2-7,CASSQRFYEQYF,TGTGCCAGCAGCCAACGGTTCTACGAGCAGTACTTC
.,TRBV6-1,TRBD1,TRBJ1-3,CASSVRDRASGNTIYF,TGTGCCAGCAGTGTCCGGGACAGGGCCTCTGGAAACACCATATATTTT
few,TRBV5-1,.,TRBJ1-1,CASSLQGNTEAFF,TGCGCCAGCAGCCTACAGGGGAACACTGAAGCTTTCTTT
.,TRBV18,TRBD2,TRBJ2-3,CASSLSPSRAGISTDTQYF,TGTGCCAGCTCACTCAGCCCGTCGAGAGCGGGGATCTCCACAGATACGCAGTATTTT
.,TRBV10-3,.,TRBJ1-2,CAISELSPPGGNYGYTF,TGTGCCATCAGTGAGTTGTCCCCTCCCGGCGGTAACTATGGCTACACCTTC
once,TRBV4-3,.,TRBJ1-3,CASSQGTTPDTIYF,TGCGCCAGCAGCCAAGGGACGACGCCGGACACCATATATTTT
once,TRBV29-1,TRBD1,TRBJ2-3,CSVNPTGTDTQYF,TGCAGCGTGAACCCGACAGGGACAGATACGCAGTATTTT
.,TRBV27,TRBD1,TRBJ1-5,CASSSGQGRMNNQPQHF,TGTGCCAGCAGTTCCGGACAGGGGAGGATGAACAATCAGCCCCAGCATTTT
.,TRBV6-2/TRBV6-3,.,TRBJ2-6,CASSLYSMDGANVLTF,TGTGCCAGCAGTTTGTACAGCATGGATGGGGCCAACGTCCTGACTTTC
.,TRBV14,TRBD1,TRBJ1-2,CASSHIGTGSRGYGYTF,TGTGCCAGCAGCCACATTGGGACAGGCAGTCGGGGCTATGGCTACACCTTC
once,TRBV11-1,.,TRBJ1-1,CASRRRGNTEAFF,TGTGCCAGCCGACGACGGGGCAACACTGAAGCTTTCTTT
.,TRBV10-1,.,TRBJ2-1,CASSGLTGQWNNEQFF,TGCGCCAGCAGTGGGCTTACGGGACAATGGAACAATGAGCAGTTCTTC
.,TRBV30,.,TRBJ1-1,CAWTPGYTESFF,TGTGCCTGGACTCCGGGCTACACTGAATCTTTCTTT
.,TRBV4-1,TRBD2,TRBJ2-2,CASSLRLAANTGELFF,TGCGCCAGCAGCCTTAGACTAGCAGCGAACACCGGGGAGCTGTTTTTT
.,TRBV29-1,.,TRBJ1-2,CSVEDLEGDNYGYTF,TGCAGCGTTGAAGATCTAGAAGGGGACAACTATGGCTACACCTTC
once,TRBV9,TRBD1,TRBJ2-1,CASSAPTGGSYNEQFF,TGTGCCAGCAGCGCCCCCACAGGGGGCTCATACAATGAGCAGTTCTTC
.,TRBV30,TRBD2,TRBJ2-1,CAGSEGLAGGNEQFF,TGTGCCGGCTCTGAGGGGCTAGCGGGAGGCAATGAGCAGTTCTTC
.,TRBV7-2,TRBD1,TRBJ1-5,CASSFRQGAGQPQHF,TGTGCCAGCAGCTTCCGACAGGGGGCCGGGCAGCCCCAGCATTTT
.,TRBV7-2,.,TRBJ2-3,CASSFGPQTDTQYF,TGTGCCAGCAGCTTCGGGCCACAAACAGATACGCAGTATTTT
.,TRBV19,.,TRBJ2-5,CASSIMGSLSPGETQYF,TGTGCCAGTAGTATAATGGGCTCACTCTCCCCAGGGGAGACCCAGTACTTC
.,TRBV30,.,TRBJ2-2,CAWSAQLTGELFF,TGTGCCTGGAGTGCCCAGTTAACCGGGGAGCTGTTTTTT
few,TRBV4-1,TRBD1,TRBJ1-5,CASSQSTGAASNQPQHF,TGCGCCAGCAGCCAATCGACAGGGGCCGCGAGCAATCAGCCCCAGCATTTT
once,TRBV6-5,TRBD1,TRBJ1-2,CASSQDRKRGYTF,TGTGCCAGCAGTCAGGACAGGAAGAGAGGCTACACCTTC
.,TRBV7-2,.,TRBJ2-1,CASSLNRARYNEQFF,TGTGCCAGCAGCTTAAATCGAGCCAGATACAATGAGCAGTTCTTC
.,TRBV13,.,TRBJ1-2,CASSLGGPGGYTF,TGTGCCAGCAGCTTGGGGGGGCCAGGGGGCTACACCTTC
.,TRBV30,TRBD1,TRBJ2-7,CAWAGTGGYEQYF,TGTGCCTGGGCCGGGACAGGGGGCTACGAGCAGTACTTC
.,TRBV3-1/TRBV3-2,.,TRBJ1-5,CASSQDQSQPQHF,TGTGCCAGCAGCCAGGATCAAAGTCAGCCCCAGCATTTT
.,TRBV19,.,TRBJ1-5,CASRTARSLQPQHF,TGTGCCAGTCGGACAGCCCGGTCACTTCAGCCCCAGCATTTT
.,TRBV30,.,TRBJ1-1,CAWSRVAEAFF,TGTGCCTGGAGCCGGGTGGCTGAAGCTTTCTTT
.,TRBV7-2,TRBD1,TRBJ1-5,CASSSFPRQGDRDQPQHF,TGTGCCAGCAGCTCCTTCCCTCGACAGGGCGATAGGGATCAGCCCCAGCATTTT
.,TRBV19,TRBD1,TRBJ2-1,CASSSWTGSNEQFF,TGTGCCAGTAGTTCTTGGACAGGTTCCAATGAGCAGTTCTTC
once,TRBV7-3,.,TRBJ1-2,CASSPPHAGGSHLTF,TGTGCCAGCAGCCCTCCCCACGCGGGAGGGTCTCATCTTACCTTC
.,TRBV5-1,.,TRBJ1-1,CASSLEGHTNTEAFF,TGCGCCAGCAGCTTGGAGGGACACACGAACACTGAAGCTTTCTTT
.,TRBV6-5,TRBD1,TRBJ2-7,CASQVGTVSYEQYF,TGTGCCAGCCAGGTTGGGACAGTCTCCTACGAGCAGTACTTC
once,TRBV5-1,TRBD1,TRBJ2-1,CASSLAGGGYNEQFF,TGCGCCAGCAGCTTGGCAGGGGGCGGCTACAATGAGCAGTTCTTC
once,TRBV6-5,TRBD1,TRBJ1-2,CASSFDRGEGYTF,TGTGCCAGCAGTTTCGACAGGGGAGAGGGCTACACCTTC
.,TRBV9,.,TRBJ1-6,CASSVVPGESPLHF,TGTGCCAGCAGCGTAGTTCCAGGGGAATCACCCCTCCACTTT
.,TRBV11-2,.,TRBJ2-7,CASSPGRSYEQYF,TGTGCCAGCAGCCCGGGACGGTCCTACGAGCAGTACTTC
.,TRBV2,.,TRBJ1-4,CATIKGRNNEKLFF,TGTGCCACGATAAAGGGACGGAATAATGAAAAACTGTTTTTT
.,TRBV30,.,TRBJ1-3,CAWKGAGNTIYF,TGTGCCTGGAAGGGGGCTGGAAACACCATATATTTT
.,TRBV30,.,TRBJ1-2,CAWTKVSGNGYTF,TGTGCCTGGACTAAGGTTTCAGGCAATGGCTACACCTTC
.,TRBV7-9,.,TRBJ2-3,CASSSPRWADTQYF,TGTGCCAGCAGCTCCCCTAGGTGGGCAGATACGCAGTATTTT
.,TRBV19,TRBD1,TRBJ1-2,CASSTGGETGYTF,TGTGCCAGTAGCACAGGGGGCGAGACTGGCTACACCTTC
once,TRBV3-1/TRBV3-2,.,TRBJ1-6,CASSQGRVGFTLHF,TGTGCCAGCAGCCAAGGTAGGGTAGGATTCACCCTCCACTTT
.,TRBV19,.,TRBJ1-5,CASSPGSNQPQHF,TGTGCCAGTAGTCCCGGTAGCAATCAGCCCCAGCATTTT
.,TRBV9,TRBD1,TRBJ1-2,CASRGQGSDGYTF,TGTGCCTCCCGGGGACAGGGTTCCGATGGCTACACCTTC
.,TRBV6-5,.,TRBJ2-7,CASGNGKAPYEQYF,TGTGCCAGCGGAAATGGAAAGGCCCCCTACGAGCAGTACTTC
.,TRBV7-3,.,TRBJ1-3,CASSLSGAGNTIYF,TGTGCCAGCAGCTTATCAGGGGCTGGAAACACCATATATTTT
.,TRBV18,.,TRBJ2-5,CASSLNQGYQETQYF,TGTGCCAGCTCACTCAACCAAGGGTACCAAGAGACCCAGTACTTC
.,TRBV19,.,TRBJ1-2,CASSIFGRRHYGYTF,TGTGCCAGTAGTATTTTTGGCAGGAGACACTATGGCTACACCTTC
once,TRBV2,.,TRBJ2-7,CASTPGLPRFSYEQYF,TGTGCCAGCACCCCGGGACTCCCCAGGTTCTCCTACGAGCAGTACTTC
.,TRBV19,TRBD2,TRBJ2-3,CASSIPSSGSSTDTQYF,TGTGCCAGTAGCATCCCTTCTAGCGGATCTAGCACAGATACGCAGTATTTT
.,TRBV5-1,TRBD2,TRBJ2-7,CASSGGRAADEQYF,TGCGCCAGCAGCGGCGGGAGGGCGGCCGACGAGCAGTACTTC
.,TRBV5-1,.,TRBJ2-3,CASSLQPVTDTQYF,TGCGCCAGCAGCTTACAACCGGTCACAGATACGCAGTATTTT
.,TRBV5-8,.,TRBJ1-3,CASSLEVPFRSSGNTIYF,TGTGCCAGCAGCTTGGAGGTTCCTTTCCGTAGCTCTGGAAACACCATATATTTT
.,TRBV18,.,TRBJ1-2,CASSLAGSPNYGYTF,TGTGCCAGCTCGCTTGCGGGGTCGCCTAACTATGGCTACACCTTC
.,TRBV7-2,TRBD1,TRBJ1-2,CASSLGRTGGNGYTF,TGTGCCAGCAGCTTAGGGCGGACAGGGGGAAATGGCTACACCTTC